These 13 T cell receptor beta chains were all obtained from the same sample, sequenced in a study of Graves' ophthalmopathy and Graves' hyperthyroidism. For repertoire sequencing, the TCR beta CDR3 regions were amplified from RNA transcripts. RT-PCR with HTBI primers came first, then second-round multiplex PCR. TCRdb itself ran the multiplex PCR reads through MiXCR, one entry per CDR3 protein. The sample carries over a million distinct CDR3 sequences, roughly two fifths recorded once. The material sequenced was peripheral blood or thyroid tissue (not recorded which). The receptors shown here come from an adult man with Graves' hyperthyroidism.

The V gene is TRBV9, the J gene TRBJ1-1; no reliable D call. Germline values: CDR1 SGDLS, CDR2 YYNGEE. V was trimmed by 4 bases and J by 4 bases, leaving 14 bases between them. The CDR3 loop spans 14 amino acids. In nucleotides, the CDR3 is TGTGCCAGCAGCCCCCGTACCCTGAGCACTGAAGCTTTCTTT. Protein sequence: CASSPRTLSTEAFF.

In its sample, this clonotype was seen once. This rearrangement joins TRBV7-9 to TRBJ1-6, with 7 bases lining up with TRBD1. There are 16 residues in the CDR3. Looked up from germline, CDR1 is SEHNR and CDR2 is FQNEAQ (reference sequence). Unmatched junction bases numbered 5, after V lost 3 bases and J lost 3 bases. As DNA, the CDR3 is TGTGCCAGCAGCTTGGGGACAGTTTACTATAATTCACCCCTCCACTTT. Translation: CASSLGTVYYNSPLHF.

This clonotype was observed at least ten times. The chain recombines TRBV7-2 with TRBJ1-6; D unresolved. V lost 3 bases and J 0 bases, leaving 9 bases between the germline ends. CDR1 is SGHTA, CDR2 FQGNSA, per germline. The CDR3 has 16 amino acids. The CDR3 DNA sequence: TGTGCCAGCAGCTTGGCAGATAGCTCCTATAATTCACCCCTCCACTTT. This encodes CASSLADSSYNSPLHF.

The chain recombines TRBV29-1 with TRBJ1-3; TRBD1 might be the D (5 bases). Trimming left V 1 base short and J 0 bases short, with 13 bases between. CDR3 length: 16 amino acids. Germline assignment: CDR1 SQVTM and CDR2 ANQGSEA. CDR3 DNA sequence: TGCAGCGTTGAAGTGGGGGGAACGAGCTCTGGAAACACCATATATTTT. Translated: CSVEVGGTSSGNTIYF.

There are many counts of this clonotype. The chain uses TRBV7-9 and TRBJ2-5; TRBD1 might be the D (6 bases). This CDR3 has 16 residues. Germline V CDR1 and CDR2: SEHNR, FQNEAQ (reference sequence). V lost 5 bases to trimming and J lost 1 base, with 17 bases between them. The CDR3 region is CASSAYRGQSQETQYF. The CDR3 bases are TGTGCCAGCAGCGCCTACCGCGGACAGAGCCAAGAGACCCAGTACTTC.

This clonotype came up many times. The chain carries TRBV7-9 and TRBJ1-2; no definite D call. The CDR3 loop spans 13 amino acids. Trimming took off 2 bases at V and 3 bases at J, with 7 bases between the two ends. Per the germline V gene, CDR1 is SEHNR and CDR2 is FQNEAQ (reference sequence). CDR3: CASSLQTDYGYTF. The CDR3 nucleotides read TGTGCCAGCAGCTTACAAACAGACTATGGCTACACCTTC.

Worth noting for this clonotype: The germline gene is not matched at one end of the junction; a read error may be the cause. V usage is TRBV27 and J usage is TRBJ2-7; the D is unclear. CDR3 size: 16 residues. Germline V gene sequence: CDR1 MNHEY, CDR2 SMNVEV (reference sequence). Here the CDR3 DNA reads TGTGCCAGCAGTCTATCGACGTATCGAGGATACTACGAGCAGTACTTC. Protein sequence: CASSLSTYRGYYEQYF.

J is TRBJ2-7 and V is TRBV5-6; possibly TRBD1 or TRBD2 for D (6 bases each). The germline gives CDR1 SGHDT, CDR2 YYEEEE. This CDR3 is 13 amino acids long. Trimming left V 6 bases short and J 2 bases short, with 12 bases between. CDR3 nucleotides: TGTGCCAGCAACCGCCGGGGGCCCTACGAGCAGTACTTC. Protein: CASNRRGPYEQYF.

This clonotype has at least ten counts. The CDR3: CASSREGDTGELFF. As DNA, the CDR3 is TGCGCCAGCAGCCGAGAGGGAGACACCGGGGAGCTGTTTTTT. V usage is TRBV5-1 and J usage is TRBJ2-2, with D tentatively TRBD2 (5 bases). The CDR3 has 14 residues. V lost 4 bases and J 3 bases, leaving 10 bases between the germline ends. Germline CDR1 reads SGHRS; CDR2 reads YFSETQ.

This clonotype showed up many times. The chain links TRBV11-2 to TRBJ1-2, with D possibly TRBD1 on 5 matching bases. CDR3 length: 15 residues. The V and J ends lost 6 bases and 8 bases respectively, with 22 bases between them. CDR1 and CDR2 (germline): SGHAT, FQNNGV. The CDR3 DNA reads TGTGCCAGCAGTCCCATTGGTCACAGGTTTGAGGGCTACACCTTC. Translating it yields CASSPIGHRFEGYTF.

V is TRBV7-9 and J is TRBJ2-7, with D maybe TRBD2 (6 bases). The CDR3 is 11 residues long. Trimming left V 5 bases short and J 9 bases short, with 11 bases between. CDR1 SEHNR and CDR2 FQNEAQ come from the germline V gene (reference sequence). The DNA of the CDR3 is TGTGCCAGCAGCCCCGCGGAGGGGCAGTACTTC. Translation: CASSPAEGQYF.

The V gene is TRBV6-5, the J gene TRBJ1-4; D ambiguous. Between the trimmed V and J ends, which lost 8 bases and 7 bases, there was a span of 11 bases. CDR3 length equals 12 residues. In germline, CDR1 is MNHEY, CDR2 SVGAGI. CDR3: CASSPSREKLFF. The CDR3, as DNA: TGTGCCAGCTCACCTTCGCGTGAAAAACTGTTTTTT.

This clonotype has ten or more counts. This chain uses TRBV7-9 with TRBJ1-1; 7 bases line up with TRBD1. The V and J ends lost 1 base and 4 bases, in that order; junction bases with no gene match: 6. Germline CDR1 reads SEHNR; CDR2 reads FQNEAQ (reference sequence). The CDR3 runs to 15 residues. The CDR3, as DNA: TGTGCCAGCAGCTTAGGTACAACAGGGGCCACTGAAGCTTTCTTT. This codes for CASSLGTTGATEAFF.